This T cell receptor beta chain is from a study of blood T cell repertoires in COVID-19. Profiled with immunoSEQ multiplex PCR; TCRdb holds only in-frame clones, not every one. There are some 350,000 clones in the sample; almost 90% occur only once, and roughly 6.6% lies in the top ten. The V and J ends lost 3 bases and 8 bases, in that order; junction bases with no gene match: 13. The germline V gene encodes CDR1 MGHRA and CDR2 YSYEKL. The CDR3 loop spans 16 amino acids. The sample comprised peripheral blood. This clonotype was obtained from an older woman with COVID-19, enrolled during active disease. The V and J genes are TRBV4-1 and TRBJ1-2; 9 bases line up with TRBD1. The CDR3: CASSHPALDRGWGYTF. Written as DNA, the CDR3 is TGCGCCAGCAGCCATCCCGCTCTGGACAGGGGTTGGGGCTACACCTTC.